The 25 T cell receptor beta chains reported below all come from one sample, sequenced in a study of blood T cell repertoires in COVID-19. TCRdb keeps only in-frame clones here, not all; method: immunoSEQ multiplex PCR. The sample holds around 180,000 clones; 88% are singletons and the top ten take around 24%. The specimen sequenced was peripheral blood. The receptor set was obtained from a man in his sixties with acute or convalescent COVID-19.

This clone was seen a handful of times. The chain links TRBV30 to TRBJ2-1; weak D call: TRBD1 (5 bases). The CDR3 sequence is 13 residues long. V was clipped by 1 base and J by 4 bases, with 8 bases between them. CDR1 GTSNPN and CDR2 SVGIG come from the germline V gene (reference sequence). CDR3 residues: CAWSGQLYNEQFF. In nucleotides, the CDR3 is TGTGCCTGGAGTGGACAGTTATACAATGAGCAGTTCTTC.

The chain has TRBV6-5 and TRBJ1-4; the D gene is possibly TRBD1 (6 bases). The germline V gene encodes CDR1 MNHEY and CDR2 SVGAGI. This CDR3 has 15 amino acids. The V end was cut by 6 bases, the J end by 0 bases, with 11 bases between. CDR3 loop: CASRRQESTNEKLFF. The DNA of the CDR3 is TGTGCCAGCAGACGACAGGAGTCAACTAATGAAAAACTGTTTTTT.

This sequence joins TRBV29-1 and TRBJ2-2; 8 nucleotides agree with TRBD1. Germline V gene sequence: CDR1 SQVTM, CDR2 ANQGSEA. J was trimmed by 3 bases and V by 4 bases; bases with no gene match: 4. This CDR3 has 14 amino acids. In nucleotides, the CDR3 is TGCAGCGTTGCCAGGGGGCCGGACACCGGGGAGCTGTTTTTT. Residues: CSVARGPDTGELFF.

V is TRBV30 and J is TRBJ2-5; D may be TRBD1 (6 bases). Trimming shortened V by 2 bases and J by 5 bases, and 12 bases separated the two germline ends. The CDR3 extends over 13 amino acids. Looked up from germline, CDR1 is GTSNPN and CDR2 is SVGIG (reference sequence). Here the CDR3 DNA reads TGTGCCTGGAGTCCATACAGGGTTGAGACCCAGTACTTC. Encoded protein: CAWSPYRVETQYF.

CDR3: CASSYGADNIETQYF. The CDR3 DNA reads as TGTGCCAGCAGTTACGGGGCGGACAATATAGAGACCCAGTACTTC. This rearrangement joins TRBV6-5 to TRBJ2-5; possibly TRBD1 for D (5 bases). This CDR3 is 15 amino acids long. V lost 2 bases and J 4 bases, leaving 14 bases between the germline ends. Germline V gene data show CDR1 as MNHEY and CDR2 as SVGAGI.

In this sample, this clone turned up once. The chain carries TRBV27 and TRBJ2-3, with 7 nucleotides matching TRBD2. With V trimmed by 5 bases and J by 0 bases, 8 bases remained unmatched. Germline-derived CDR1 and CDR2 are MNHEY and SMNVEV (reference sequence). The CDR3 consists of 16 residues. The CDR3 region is CASSQHSGSSTDTQYF. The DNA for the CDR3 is TGTGCCAGCAGTCAACATAGCGGGTCCAGCACAGATACGCAGTATTTT.

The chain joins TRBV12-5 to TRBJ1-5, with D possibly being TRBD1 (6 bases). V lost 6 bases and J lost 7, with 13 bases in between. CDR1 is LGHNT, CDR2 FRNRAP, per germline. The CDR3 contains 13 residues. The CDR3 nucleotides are TGTGCTAGTGGCCTAACAGGGACACAGCCCCAGCATTTT. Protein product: CASGLTGTQPQHF.

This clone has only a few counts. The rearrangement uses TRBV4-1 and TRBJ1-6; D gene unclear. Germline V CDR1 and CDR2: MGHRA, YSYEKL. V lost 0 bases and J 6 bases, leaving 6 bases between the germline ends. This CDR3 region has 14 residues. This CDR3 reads CASSQDRSNSPLHF. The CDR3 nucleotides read TGCGCCAGCAGCCAAGATAGAAGTAATTCACCCCTCCACTTT.

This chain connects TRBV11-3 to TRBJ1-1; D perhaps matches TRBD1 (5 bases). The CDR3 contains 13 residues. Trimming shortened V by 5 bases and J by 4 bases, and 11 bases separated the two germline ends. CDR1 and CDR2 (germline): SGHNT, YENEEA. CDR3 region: CASSEEQGTEAFF. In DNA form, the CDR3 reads TGTGCCAGCAGCGAGGAGCAGGGCACTGAAGCTTTCTTT.

The CDR3: CASSFGTGNQPQHF. The CDR3, as DNA: TGTGCCAGCAGTTTTGGTACAGGGAATCAGCCCCAGCATTTT. This chain connects TRBV28 to TRBJ1-5, with a possible D match to TRBD1 (6 bases). CDR1 and CDR2 (germline): MDHEN, SYDVKM. The CDR3 covers 14 residues. V was shortened by 3 bases and J by 4 bases, with 10 bases between the two germline ends.

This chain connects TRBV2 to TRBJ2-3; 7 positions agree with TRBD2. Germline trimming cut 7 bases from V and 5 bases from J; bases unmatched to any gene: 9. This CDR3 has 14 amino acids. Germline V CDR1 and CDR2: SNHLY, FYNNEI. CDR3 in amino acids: CASIGAGELDTQYF. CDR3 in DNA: TGTGCCAGCATTGGGGCGGGAGAATTAGATACGCAGTATTTT.

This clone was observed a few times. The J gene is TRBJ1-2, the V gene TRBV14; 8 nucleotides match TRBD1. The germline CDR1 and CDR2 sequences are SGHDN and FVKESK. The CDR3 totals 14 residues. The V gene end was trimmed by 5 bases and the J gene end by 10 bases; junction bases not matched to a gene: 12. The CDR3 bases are TGTGCCAGCAGCGATACAGGGGGGTCTCACCCCTACACCTTC. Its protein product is CASSDTGGSHPYTF.

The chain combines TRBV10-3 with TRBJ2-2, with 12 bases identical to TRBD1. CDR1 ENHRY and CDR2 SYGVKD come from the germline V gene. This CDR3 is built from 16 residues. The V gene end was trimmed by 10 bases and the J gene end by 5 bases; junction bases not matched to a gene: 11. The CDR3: CATSGTGGPSTGELFF. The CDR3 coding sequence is TGTGCCACTTCCGGGACAGGGGGCCCTAGTACCGGGGAGCTGTTTTTT.

The CDR3 DNA follows: TGTGCCAGCAGGGACACAGGGAGCTCCTACGAGCAGTACTTC. It is translated as CASRDTGSSYEQYF. This chain links TRBV27 with TRBJ2-7; D is perhaps TRBD1 (6 bases). The ends were cut back, 6 bases at V and 0 bases at J, with 12 bases in the middle. The CDR3 contains 14 residues. From germline, CDR1 is MNHEY and CDR2 SMNVEV (reference sequence).

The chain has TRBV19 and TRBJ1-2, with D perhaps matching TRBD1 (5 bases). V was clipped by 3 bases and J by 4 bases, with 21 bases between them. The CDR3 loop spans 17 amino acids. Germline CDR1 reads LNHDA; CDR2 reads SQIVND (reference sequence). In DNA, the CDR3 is TGTGCCAGTAGTATGGGCTCCTACAGGCTTAATAGCTATGGCTACACCTTC. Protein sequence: CASSMGSYRLNSYGYTF.

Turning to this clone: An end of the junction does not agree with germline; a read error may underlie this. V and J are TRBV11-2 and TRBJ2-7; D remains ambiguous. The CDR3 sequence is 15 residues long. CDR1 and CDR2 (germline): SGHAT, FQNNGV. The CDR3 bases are TGTGCCTGCAGCTTAAGCGAGGCGACTGGCTACGAGCAGTACTTC. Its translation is CACSLSEATGYEQYF.

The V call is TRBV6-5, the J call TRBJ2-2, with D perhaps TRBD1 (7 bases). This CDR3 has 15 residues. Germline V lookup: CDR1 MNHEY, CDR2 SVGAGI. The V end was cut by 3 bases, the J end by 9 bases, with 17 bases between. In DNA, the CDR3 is TGTGCCAGCAGTTATTCGGCAGGGGGGTTTTGGGAGCTGTTTTTT. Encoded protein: CASSYSAGGFWELFF.

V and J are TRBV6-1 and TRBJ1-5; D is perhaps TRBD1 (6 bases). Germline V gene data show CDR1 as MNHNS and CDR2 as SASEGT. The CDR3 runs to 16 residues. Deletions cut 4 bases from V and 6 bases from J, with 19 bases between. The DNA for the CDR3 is TGTGCCAGCAGTGTGTCCAGGGGTTGGTCGGGTCAGCCCCAGCATTTT. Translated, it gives CASSVSRGWSGQPQHF.

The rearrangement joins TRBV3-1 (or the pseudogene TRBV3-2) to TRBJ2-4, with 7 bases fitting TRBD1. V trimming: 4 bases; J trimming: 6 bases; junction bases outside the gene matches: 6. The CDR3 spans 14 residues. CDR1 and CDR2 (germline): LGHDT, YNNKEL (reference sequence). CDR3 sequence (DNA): TGTGCCAGCAGCCCCGGGACAGAGTTAAACATTCAGTACTTC. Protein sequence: CASSPGTELNIQYF.

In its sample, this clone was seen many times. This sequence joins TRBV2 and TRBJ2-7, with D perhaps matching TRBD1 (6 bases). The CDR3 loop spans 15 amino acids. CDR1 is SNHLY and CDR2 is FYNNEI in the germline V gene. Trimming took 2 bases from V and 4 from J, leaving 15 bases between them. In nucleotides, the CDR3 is TGTGCCAGCAGTGAAATTTGGTCAGGGGAATACGAGCAGTACGTC. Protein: CASSEIWSGEYEQYV.

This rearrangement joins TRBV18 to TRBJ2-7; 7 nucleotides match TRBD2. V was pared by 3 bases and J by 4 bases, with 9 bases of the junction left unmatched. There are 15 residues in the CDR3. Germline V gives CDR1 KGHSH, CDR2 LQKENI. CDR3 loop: CASSPGGSAGYEQYV. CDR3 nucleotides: TGTGCCAGCTCACCGGGAGGGTCGGCGGGATACGAGCAGTACGTC.

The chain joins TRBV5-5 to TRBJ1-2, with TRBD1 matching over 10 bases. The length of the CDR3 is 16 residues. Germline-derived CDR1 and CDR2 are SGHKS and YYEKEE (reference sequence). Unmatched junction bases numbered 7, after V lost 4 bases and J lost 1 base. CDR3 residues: CASSNRQGAYNYGYTF. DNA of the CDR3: TGTGCCAGCAGCAATCGACAGGGGGCCTATAACTATGGCTACACCTTC.

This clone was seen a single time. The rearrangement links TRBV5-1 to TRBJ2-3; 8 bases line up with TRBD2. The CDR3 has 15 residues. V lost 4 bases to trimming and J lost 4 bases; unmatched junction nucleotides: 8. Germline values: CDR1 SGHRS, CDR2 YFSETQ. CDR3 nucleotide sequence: TGCGCCAGCAGCCCGAGTAGCGGGGACGCAGATACGCAGTATTTT. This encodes CASSPSSGDADTQYF.

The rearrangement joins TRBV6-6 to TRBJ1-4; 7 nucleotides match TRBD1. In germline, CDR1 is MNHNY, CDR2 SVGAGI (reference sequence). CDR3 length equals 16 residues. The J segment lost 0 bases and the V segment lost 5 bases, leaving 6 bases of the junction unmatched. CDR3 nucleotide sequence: TGTGCCAGCAGTGGACAGGAACAAGCAACTAATGAAAAACTGTTTTTT. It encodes CASSGQEQATNEKLFF.

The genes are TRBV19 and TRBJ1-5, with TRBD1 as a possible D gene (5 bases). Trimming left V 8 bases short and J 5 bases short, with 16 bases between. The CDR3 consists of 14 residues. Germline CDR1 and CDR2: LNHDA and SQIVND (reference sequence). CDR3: CASSGQGEYQPQHF. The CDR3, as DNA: TGTGCCAGTTCAGGGCAGGGCGAATATCAGCCCCAGCATTTT.